This entry lists 3 T cell receptor beta chains sequenced from one sample in a study of monozygotic twins with inflammatory bowel disease. From its re-call of the 5' RACE reads, TCRdb lists each CDR3 protein once, without DNA. This sample lists more than 300,000 distinct CDR3 sequences; its ten largest clones have 2.5% to 3%. Material: blood. These receptors came from a human donor with ulcerative colitis or Crohn's disease, or a healthy co-twin of an affected twin (not recorded which).

The V and J genes are TRBV20-1 and TRBJ1-1; TCRdb calls TRBD1, which cannot be checked without DNA. Germline assignment: CDR1 DFQATT and CDR2 SNEGSKA (reference sequence). This CDR3 region has 14 residues. CDR3 sequence: CSARSFGRTGEAFF.

J is TRBJ2-5 and V is TRBV5-1; no DNA is available, so the TRBD2 call from TCRdb remains unchecked. This CDR3 region has 17 residues. Germline V lookup: CDR1 SGHRS, CDR2 YFSETQ. CDR3 loop: CASSLPWDYSTQETQYF.

The chain couples TRBV7-9 to TRBJ1-2; absent DNA, TCRdb's TRBD1 call cannot be checked. CDR1 is SEHNR and CDR2 is FQNEAQ in the germline V gene (reference sequence). This CDR3 spans 14 amino acids. CDR3 region: CASMQSGTVGGYTF.